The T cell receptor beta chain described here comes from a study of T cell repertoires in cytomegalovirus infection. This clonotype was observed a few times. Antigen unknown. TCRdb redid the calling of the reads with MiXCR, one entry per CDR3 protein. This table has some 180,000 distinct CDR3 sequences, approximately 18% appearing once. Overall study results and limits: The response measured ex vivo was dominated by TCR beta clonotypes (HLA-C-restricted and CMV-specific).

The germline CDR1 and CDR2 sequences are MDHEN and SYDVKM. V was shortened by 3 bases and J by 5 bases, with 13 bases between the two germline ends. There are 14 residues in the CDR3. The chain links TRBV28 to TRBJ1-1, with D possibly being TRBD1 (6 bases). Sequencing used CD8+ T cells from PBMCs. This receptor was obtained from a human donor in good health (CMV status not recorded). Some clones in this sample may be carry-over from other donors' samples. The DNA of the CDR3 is TGTGCCAGCAGTTTGGCCAGGGGATGGACTGAAGCTTTCTTT. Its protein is CASSLARGWTEAFF.